Listed here is a single T cell receptor (beta chain). No cognate antigen has been identified for it. No base quality values were provided; no much bigger clone lies one nucleotide off. CDR1 and CDR2, per the germline V gene (reference sequence), are SEHNR and FQNEAQ. From its cysteine to its phenylalanine, the CDR3 spans 16 amino acids. Of the read, only the CDR3 DNA is kept; its 48 bases are in frame from base 1. V is pruned by 4 bases and J by 2 bases, leaving 7 bases of the junction without a gene match. RNA was extracted with the RNeasy kit and about 0.5 to 1 ug was reverse transcribed using random hexamers. TCR beta CDR3 regions were amplified with the immunoSEQ multiplex PCR assay covering 54 Vbeta and 13 Jbeta segments. Bias from PCR amplification was corrected by using a synthetic template baseline for primer optimization and for computational correction. The study's own analysis went as follows. Reads were annotated to V, D and J genes according to IMGT and were analyzed with immunoSEQ Analyzer, with only productive sequences retained. Clonality was calculated as one minus the Shannon entropy normalized by log2 of the number of productive unique sequences. For each patient and control, public and private clones were evaluated among the 100 most prevalent clones. Susac-specific clones were defined as absent from healthy and MS cohorts, about 1,100 published viral clones and other ImmuneACCESS disease sequences. Clones were called with MiXCR by TCRdb after fastp trimmed the public reads at Q25, and only in-frame beta chains were retained. Every entry covers one CDR3 protein and lists the most common genes and DNA from its rows. TCRdb, not the authors, supplied the V and J calls. The sample data list some 130,000 distinct CDR3 sequences, and roughly 80% of these were observed just once. Together, the top ten hold roughly 0.53% of the sample.

Peripheral blood CD8+ and CD4+ T cells from healthy donors, Susac syndrome patients and multiple sclerosis patients were profiled using high-throughput TCR beta sequencing. The multiple sclerosis controls were treatment-naive patients whose relapsing-remitting disease, either stable or active, fulfilled the revised McDonald criteria. Bulk CD8+ and CD4+ T cells were purified by magnetic negative isolation, whereas CD8+ TEMRA cells were enriched by FACS. Blood was collected in EDTA tubes and processed within 24 hours, with PBMCs isolated through density gradient centrifugation. PBMCs destined for TCR sequencing were cryopreserved in liquid nitrogen and later thawed in a 37 °C water bath. Purity of sorted or isolated CD4+, CD8+ and CD8+ TEMRA cells was at least 90%. This sample was included in a study of CD8 T cells in Susac syndrome (dated 2019 in TCRdb). Regarding the complete study: The study used repertoire sequencing to test whether antigen drove CD8+ T cell activation and differentiation in Susac syndrome. The clonality of the CD8+ T cell repertoire was compared across approximately eleven healthy donors, roughly 14 Susac syndrome patients and 15 multiple sclerosis patients.

Beyond this particular receptor, the publication reports: The TCR sequencing and HLA analysis was acknowledged to have included a relatively small number of individuals.

The chain employs TRBV7-9 and TRBJ2-3, with 9 central nucleotides matching TRBD2. The sequenced sample consisted of CD8+ T cells from PBMCs. The clonotype comes from a human donor with multiple sclerosis. CDR3 reads: CASSYRLAASTDTQYF. The DNA reads as follows: TGTGCCAGCAGCTACAGACTAGCGGCCTCCACAGATACGCAGTATTTT. With all but the CDR3 taken from the reference TRBV7-9 and TRBJ2-3 genes, the full variable domain is: DTGVSQNPRHKITKRGQNVTFRCDPISEHNRLYWYRQTLGQGPEFLTYFQNEAQLEKSRLLSDRFSAERPKGSFSTLEIQRTEQGDSAMYLCASSYRLAASTDTQYFGPGTRLTVL.